This T cell receptor (beta chain) was obtained from a study of sequential checkpoint blockade in melanoma. Study summary: First-line arms were nivolumab then ipilimumab, or the reverse, randomized 1:1. After both sequences, patients received maintenance nivolumab.

Germline V lookup: CDR1 PRHDT, CDR2 FYEKMQ (reference sequence). The CDR3 has 12 amino acids. The V gene end was trimmed by 6 bases and the J gene end by 4 bases; junction bases not matched to a gene: 2. Sequencing was performed with immunoSEQ multiplex PCR; in TCRdb, only in-frame clones are kept and a portion is missing. The table lists roughly 34,000 clones, 75% to 90% of them singletons. Treatment here: randomized to nivolumab then ipilimumab (arm A) or the reverse (arm B). This rearrangement joins TRBV13 to TRBJ1-1, with 7 nucleotides matching TRBD1. This TCR was sampled from a human donor with melanoma. The source was CD8+ T cells sorted from blood (inferred from file names), collected from a patient given nivolumab and ipilimumab in sequence. Written as DNA, the CDR3 is TGTGCCAGCAGATCAGGGGGCACTGAAGCTTTCTTT. Its translation is CASRSGGTEAFF. Looking up the rest from reference TRBV13 and TRBJ1-1 gives the full variable domain: AAGVIQSPRHLIKEKRETATLKCYPIPRHDTVYWYQQGPGQDPQFLISFYEKMQSDKGSIPDRFSAQQFSDYHSELNMSSLELGDSALYFCASRSGGTEAFFGQGTRLTVV.